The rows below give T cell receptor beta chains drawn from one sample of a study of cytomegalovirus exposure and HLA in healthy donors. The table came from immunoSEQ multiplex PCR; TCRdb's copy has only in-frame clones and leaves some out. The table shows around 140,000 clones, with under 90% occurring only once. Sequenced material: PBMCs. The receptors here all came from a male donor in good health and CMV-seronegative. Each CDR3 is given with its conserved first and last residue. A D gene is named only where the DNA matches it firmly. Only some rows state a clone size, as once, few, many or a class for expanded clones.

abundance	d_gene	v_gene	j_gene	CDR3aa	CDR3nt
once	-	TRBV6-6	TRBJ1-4	CASSLSGSLSGLFF	TGTGCCAGCAGTTTAAGTGGGAGTCTCTCTGGGCTGTTTTTT
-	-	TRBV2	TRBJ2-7	CASKNGGSYEQYF	TGTGCCAGCAAAAATGGAGGCTCCTACGAGCAGTACTTC
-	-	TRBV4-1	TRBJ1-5	CASSQGTQEYQPQHF	TGCGCCAGCAGCCAAGGAACCCAGGAATACCAGCCCCAGCATTTT
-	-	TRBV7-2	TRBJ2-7	CASSPELQTYEQYF	TGTGCCAGCAGCCCCGAACTACAAACTTACGAGCAGTACTTC
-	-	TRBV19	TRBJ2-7	CASSMTGGSYEQYF	TGTGCCAGTAGTATGACAGGTGGCTCCTACGAGCAGTACTTC
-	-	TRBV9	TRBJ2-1	CASSPAWLYDEQFF	TGTGCCAGCAGCCCCGCCTGGCTGTACGATGAGCAGTTCTTC
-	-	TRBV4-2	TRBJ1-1	CASSLPPNTEAFF	TGTGCCAGCAGCCTTCCCCCTAACACTGAAGCTTTCTTT
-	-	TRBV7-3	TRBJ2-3	CASSLMAVGGTDTQYF	TGTGCCAGCAGCTTAATGGCGGTCGGAGGCACAGATACGCAGTATTTT
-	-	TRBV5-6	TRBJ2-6	CASSLTGVAGANVLTF	TGTGCCAGCAGCTTGACGGGGGTTGCTGGGGCCAACGTCCTGACTTTC
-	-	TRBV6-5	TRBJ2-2	CASSPGFANAGELFF	TGTGCCAGCAGCCCCGGGTTTGCGAACGCCGGGGAGCTGTTTTTT
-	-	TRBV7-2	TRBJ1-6	CASSTTGTNSPLHF	TGTGCCAGCAGCACAACAGGGACCAATTCACCCCTCCACTTT
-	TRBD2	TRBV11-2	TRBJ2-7	CASSLTLNSGPSYEQYF	TGTGCCAGCAGCTTGACACTGAATAGCGGGCCCTCCTACGAGCAGTACTTC
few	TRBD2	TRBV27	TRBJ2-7	CASSLSGRTYEQYF	TGTGCCAGCAGCCTGAGCGGGAGGACCTACGAGCAGTACTTC
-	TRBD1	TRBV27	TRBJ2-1	CASSWTGHNEQFF	TGTGCCAGCAGTTGGACAGGCCACAATGAGCAGTTCTTC
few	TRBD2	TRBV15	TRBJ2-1	CATSSPVGETGGAHEQFF	TGTGCCACCAGCAGCCCTGTGGGAGAAACGGGAGGGGCCCATGAGCAGTTCTTC
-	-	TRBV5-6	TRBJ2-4	CASSLTGTFEYGKNIQYF	TGTGCCAGCAGCTTGACCGGGACATTTGAATATGGCAAAAACATTCAGTACTTC